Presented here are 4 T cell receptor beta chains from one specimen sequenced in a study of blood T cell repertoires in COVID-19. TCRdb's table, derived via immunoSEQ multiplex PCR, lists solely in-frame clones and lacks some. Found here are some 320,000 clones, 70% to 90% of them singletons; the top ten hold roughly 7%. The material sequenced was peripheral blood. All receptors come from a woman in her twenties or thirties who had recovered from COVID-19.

The CDR3, as DNA: TGTGCCAGCAGCTTAGACTGGAGCTCTGGAAACACCATATATTTT. The encoded protein is CASSLDWSSGNTIYF. The gene calls are TRBV7-6 and TRBJ1-3; D ambiguous. Trimming removed 1 base at V and 0 bases at J, with 7 bases between. The CDR3 runs 15 residues. Germline assignment: CDR1 SGHVS and CDR2 FNYEAQ.

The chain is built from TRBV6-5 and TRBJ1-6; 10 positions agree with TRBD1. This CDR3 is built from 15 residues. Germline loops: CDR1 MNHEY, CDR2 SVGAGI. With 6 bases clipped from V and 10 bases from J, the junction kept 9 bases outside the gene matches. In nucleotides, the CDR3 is TGTGCCAGCAGGCTTCCGGGACAGGGGAAATCACCCCTCCACTTT. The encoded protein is CASRLPGQGKSPLHF.

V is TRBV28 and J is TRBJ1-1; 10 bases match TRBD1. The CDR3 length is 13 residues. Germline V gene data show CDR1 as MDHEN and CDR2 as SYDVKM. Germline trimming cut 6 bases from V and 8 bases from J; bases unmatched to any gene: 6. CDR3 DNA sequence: TGTGCCAGCAGCGAATCGGACAGGGGGGAAGCTTTCTTT. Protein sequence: CASSESDRGEAFF.

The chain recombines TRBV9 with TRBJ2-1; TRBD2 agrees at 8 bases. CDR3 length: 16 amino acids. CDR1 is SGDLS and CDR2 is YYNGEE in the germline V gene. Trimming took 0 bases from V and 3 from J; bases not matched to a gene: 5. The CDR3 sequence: CASSVENSGIYNEQFF. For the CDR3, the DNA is TGTGCCAGCAGCGTAGAAAATAGCGGGATCTACAATGAGCAGTTCTTC.